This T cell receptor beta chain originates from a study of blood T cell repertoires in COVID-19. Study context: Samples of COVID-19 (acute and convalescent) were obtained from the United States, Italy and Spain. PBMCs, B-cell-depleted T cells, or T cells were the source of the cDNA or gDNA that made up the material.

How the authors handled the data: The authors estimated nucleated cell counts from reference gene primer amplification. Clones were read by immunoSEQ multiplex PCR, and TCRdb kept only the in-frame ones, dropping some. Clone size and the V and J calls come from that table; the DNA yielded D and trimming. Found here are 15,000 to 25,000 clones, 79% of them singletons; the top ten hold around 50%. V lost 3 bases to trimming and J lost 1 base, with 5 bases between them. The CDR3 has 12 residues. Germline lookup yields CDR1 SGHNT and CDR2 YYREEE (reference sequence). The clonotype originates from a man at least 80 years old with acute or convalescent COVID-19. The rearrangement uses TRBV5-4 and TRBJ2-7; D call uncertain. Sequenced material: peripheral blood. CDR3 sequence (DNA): TGTGCCAGCAGCTATACATCCTACGAGCAGTACTTC. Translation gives CASSYTSYEQYF. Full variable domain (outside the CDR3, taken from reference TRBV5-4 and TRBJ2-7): ETGVTQSPTHLIKTRGQQVTLRCSSQSGHNTVSWYQQALGQGPQFIFQYYREEENGRGNFPPRFSGLQFPNYSSELNVNALELDDSALYLCASSYTSYEQYFGPGTRLTVT.